Each of the 21 T cell receptor beta chains below was sequenced from the same sample in a study of T cells in Graves' hyperthyroidism and ophthalmopathy. The source material, RNA transcripts, was used to amplify TCR beta CDR3 regions. An initial round of RT-PCR targeting the TCR CDR3 relied on the HTBI primer set. In TCRdb, the multiplex PCR reads were re-called with MiXCR into one record per CDR3 protein. In the table there are around 370,000 distinct CDR3 sequences, approximately 17% of which are singletons. Sample: blood. Receptor source: a man aged 18 to 29 with Graves' ophthalmopathy.

The chain recombines TRBV12-3 or TRBV12-4 with TRBJ1-2; possibly TRBD1 for D (5 bases). V was trimmed by 11 bases and J by 3 bases, leaving 19 bases between them. The CDR3 runs 14 residues. CDR3 residues: CAGTQGPGDYGYTF. Here the CDR3 DNA reads TGTGCCGGCACCCAGGGACCGGGGGACTATGGCTACACCTTC.

J is TRBJ2-4 and V is TRBV11-2, with 12 bases aligning to TRBD1. The CDR3 has 17 residues. The junction had 5 bases not matched to a gene; V was cut back by 5 bases and J by 0 bases. Looked up from germline, CDR1 is SGHAT and CDR2 is FQNNGV. This chain's CDR3 is CASSPGQGAIAKNIQYF. The CDR3, as DNA: TGTGCCAGCAGCCCGGGACAGGGGGCAATAGCCAAAAACATTCAGTACTTC.

This clonotype was picked up a small number of times. The rearrangement joins TRBV12-3 or TRBV12-4 to TRBJ2-2; D not certain. V gave up 7 bases and J gave up 3 bases, with 9 bases separating them. This CDR3 comprises 13 residues. Here the CDR3 DNA reads TGTGCCAGCAAAATAAGGCACACCGGGGAGCTGTTTTTT. As protein: CASKIRHTGELFF.

This clonotype was found a few times. This chain links TRBV19 with TRBJ1-1; D is ambiguous. Germline loops: CDR1 LNHDA, CDR2 SQIVND (reference sequence). The CDR3 consists of 14 residues. Trimming cost V 3 bases and J 3 bases, with 11 bases left between them. CDR3: CASSIVEKYTEAFF. The CDR3 DNA follows: TGTGCCAGTAGTATTGTGGAGAAATACACTGAAGCTTTCTTT.

V gene TRBV7-9 combines with J gene TRBJ2-5, with unresolved D. V lost 0 bases, J lost 1 base, and 9 bases lay in between. The length of the CDR3 is 15 residues. CDR1 and CDR2 (germline): SEHNR, FQNEAQ (reference sequence). As DNA, the CDR3 is TGTGCCAGCAGCTTAGCGGCACAGCCCCAAGAGACCCAGTACTTC. It specifies CASSLAAQPQETQYF.

This clonotype came up once. A much larger clone is a single base away; this may be a read error. V gene TRBV7-9 combines with J gene TRBJ2-1; TRBD2 matches 9 bases. The CDR3 totals 13 residues. CDR1 and CDR2 (germline): SEHNR, FQNEAQ (reference sequence). V gave up 8 bases and J gave up 14 bases; unmatched junction bases: 13. CDR3 amino acids: CASRRGGRGGKFF. The CDR3 DNA sequence: TGTGCCAGCCGCAGGGGGGGGCGGGGGGGTAAGTTCTTC. Drawing the rest from reference TRBV7-9 and TRBJ2-1, the complete variable domain is DTGVSQNPRHKITKRGQNVTFRCDPISEHNRLYWYRQTLGQGPEFLTYFQNEAQLEKSRLLSDRFSAERPKGSFSTLEIQRTEQGDSAMYLCASRRGGRGGKFFGPGTRLTVL.

The J gene is TRBJ2-3, the V gene TRBV4-2; 9 nucleotides align to TRBD2. Germline V gives CDR1 LGHNA, CDR2 YNFKEQ. Unmatched junction bases numbered 14, after V lost 3 bases and J lost 4 bases. CDR3 size: 18 residues. CDR3 loop: CASSQGTRRRGGADTQYF. For the CDR3, the DNA is TGTGCCAGCAGCCAGGGTACCCGGCGGCGGGGGGGTGCAGATACGCAGTATTTT.

The chain carries TRBV29-1 and TRBJ1-1; no clear D. CDR3 length: 12 residues. Germline loops: CDR1 SQVTM, CDR2 ANQGSEA. V was shortened by 1 base and J by 1 base, with 4 bases between the two germline ends. CDR3 in amino acids: CSVEGQNTEAFF. CDR3 DNA sequence: TGCAGCGTTGAAGGACAGAACACTGAAGCTTTCTTT.

The CDR3 region is CASSIARGQSSGYTF. The CDR3 bases are TGTGCCAGCTCAATAGCTCGGGGACAAAGCTCTGGCTACACCTTC. The genes are TRBV18 and TRBJ1-2, with a possible D match to TRBD1 (6 bases). This CDR3 spans 15 amino acids. CDR1 is KGHSH and CDR2 is LQKENI in the germline V gene. Trimming removed 5 bases at V and 7 bases at J, with 20 bases between.

CDR3 DNA sequence: TGCAGTGCACCGGGACTAGCGGGCAATGAGCAGTTCTTC. Translating gives CSAPGLAGNEQFF. V and J are TRBV20-1 and TRBJ2-1, with 12 bases identical to TRBD2. This CDR3 is 13 amino acids long. CDR1 is DFQATT, CDR2 SNEGSKA, per germline (reference sequence). The V and J ends lost 6 bases and 6 bases, in that order; junction bases with no gene match: 3.

V gene TRBV11-2 combines with J gene TRBJ2-5, with a possible D match to TRBD1 (6 bases). V was shortened by 6 bases and J by 5 bases, with 13 bases between the two germline ends. This CDR3 is built from 13 residues. Looked up from germline, CDR1 is SGHAT and CDR2 is FQNNGV. The CDR3 protein is CASSHRDTETQYF. The DNA for the CDR3 is TGTGCCAGCAGTCACAGGGACACTGAGACCCAGTACTTC.

This sequence joins TRBV19 and TRBJ1-1; no reliable D call. CDR1 is LNHDA, CDR2 SQIVND, per germline (reference sequence). Trimming took 5 bases from V and 1 from J, leaving 8 bases between them. CDR3 length: 13 residues. The CDR3 nucleotides are TGTGCCAGTAGTTCCCCTCGGAACACTGAAGCTTTCTTT. It codes for CASSSPRNTEAFF.

This clonotype showed up many times. The rearrangement joins TRBV3-1 to TRBJ1-1, with TRBD1 matching 8 bases. With 0 bases clipped from V and 8 bases from J, the junction kept 2 bases outside the gene matches. CDR3 length: 13 amino acids. Germline assignment: CDR1 LGHDT and CDR2 YNNKEL (reference sequence). The CDR3 spells CASSQEDRAEAFF. CDR3 sequence (DNA): TGTGCCAGCAGCCAAGAGGACAGGGCAGAAGCTTTCTTT.

This clonotype was detected many times. This rearrangement joins TRBV6-1 to TRBJ2-2, with 9 bases aligning to TRBD1. J lost 4 bases, V lost 5 bases, and 8 bases had no gene match. Germline V gives CDR1 MNHNS, CDR2 SASEGT. CDR3 size: 16 residues. CDR3 sequence reads: CASSYSGTGTTGELFF. The CDR3 DNA follows: TGTGCCAGCAGTTATTCCGGGACAGGGACCACCGGGGAGCTGTTTTTT.

This clonotype was observed at least ten times. This chain connects TRBV9 to TRBJ1-2, with 9 bases matching TRBD1. Germline values: CDR1 SGDLS, CDR2 YYNGEE. V lost 3 bases, J lost 8 bases, and 8 bases stayed unmatched. The length of the CDR3 is 14 residues. In nucleotides, the CDR3 is TGTGCCAGCAGCGGATCAACAGGGGGCGGCGGCTACACCTTC. This translates into CASSGSTGGGGYTF.

There are many counts of this clonotype. This rearrangement joins TRBV6-1 to TRBJ1-2, with a weak D call TRBD1 (5 bases). The CDR3 is made up of 16 amino acids. Germline-derived CDR1 and CDR2 are MNHNS and SASEGT. V was clipped by 5 bases and J by 4 bases, with 20 bases between them. This chain's CDR3 is CASSTSGPGPSYGYTF. The CDR3 nucleotides are TGTGCCAGCAGTACCTCGGGGCCGGGCCCTAGCTATGGCTACACCTTC.

The chain links TRBV28 to TRBJ2-1, with D possibly TRBD2 on 6 matching bases. The germline CDR1 and CDR2 sequences are MDHEN and SYDVKM. V was pared by 3 bases and J by 9 bases, with 12 bases between. The CDR3 has 13 amino acids. For the CDR3, the DNA is TGTGCCAGCAGTTTGACTGGGCGGGGTGAGCAGTTCTTC. Protein: CASSLTGRGEQFF.

This clonotype came up many times. The chain couples TRBV5-1 to TRBJ1-1; the D gene is possibly TRBD1 (6 bases). CDR1 is SGHRS, CDR2 YFSETQ, per germline. V was pared by 4 bases and J by 0 bases, with 16 bases between. This CDR3 is 16 amino acids long. CDR3 in amino acids: CASSPDRLYMNTEAFF. Written as DNA, the CDR3 is TGCGCCAGCAGCCCAGACAGGTTATACATGAACACTGAAGCTTTCTTT. Combining the CDR3 with reference TRBV5-1 and TRBJ1-1 gives the whole variable domain KAGVTQTPRYLIKTRGQQVTLSCSPISGHRSVSWYQQTPGQGLQFLFEYFSETQRNKGNFPGRFSGRQFSNSRSEMNVSTLELGDSALYLCASSPDRLYMNTEAFFGQGTRLTVV.

This chain links TRBV5-1 with TRBJ1-1; no definite D call. The CDR3 covers 15 residues. Trimming took 4 bases from V and 0 from J, leaving 13 bases between them. The germline CDR1 and CDR2 sequences are SGHRS and YFSETQ. The CDR3 region has the DNA TGCGCCAGCAGCACCAACCCGGGTATGAACACTGAAGCTTTCTTT. Translated: CASSTNPGMNTEAFF.

This clonotype was seen ten or more times. V is TRBV7-3 and J is TRBJ2-6; D is uncertain. V dropped 5 bases and J dropped 0 bases, with 8 bases sitting between them. This CDR3 comprises 15 residues. Germline CDR1 reads SGHTA; CDR2 reads FQGTGA. CDR3: CASSPQDSGANVLTF. The DNA for the CDR3 is TGTGCCAGCAGCCCACAAGACTCTGGGGCCAACGTCCTGACTTTC.

This clonotype was detected only a few times. The chain employs TRBV9 and TRBJ1-1; D not certain. V dropped 0 bases and J dropped 6 bases, with 9 bases sitting between them. Germline V gives CDR1 SGDLS, CDR2 YYNGEE. The CDR3 is 13 residues long. CDR3 residues: CASSVGTKAEAFF. CDR3 DNA sequence: TGTGCCAGCAGCGTAGGTACGAAGGCTGAAGCTTTCTTT.